The next 23 T cell receptor beta chains were all read from a single sample in a study of shared clonotypes between healthy human individuals. Sequenced by immunoSEQ multiplex PCR; TCRdb stores in-frame clones only, minus some. The table lists fewer than 1.4 million clones, approximately 78% of them singletons. The sample consisted of memory CD4+ T cells from PBMCs. Subset reported: CD45RA-negative fraction. These receptor sequences come from a man between 18 and 29 years old in good health. Some clones in this sample may be carry-over from other donors' samples.

The chain links TRBV7-7 to TRBJ2-3; 8 nucleotides agree with TRBD1. The CDR3 runs to 14 residues. V shed 5 bases, J shed 3 bases, and the junction held 4 bases outside the gene matches. Germline-derived CDR1 and CDR2 are SSHAT and FNYEAQ (reference sequence). CDR3 sequence: CASSRDRMTDTQYF. The DNA for the CDR3 is TGTGCCAGCAGCCGGGACAGGATGACAGATACGCAGTATTTT.

This chain joins TRBV10-3 and TRBJ2-7; D gene uncertain. Germline V gives CDR1 ENHRY, CDR2 SYGVKD. V lost 3 bases and J lost 9, with 9 bases in between. CDR3 size: 11 residues. CDR3 in amino acids: CAISEKIGQYF. The DNA of the CDR3 is TGTGCCATCAGTGAAAAGATTGGGCAGTACTTC.

V is TRBV30 and J is TRBJ2-1; either TRBD1 or TRBD2 may supply D (5 bases each). Looked up from germline, CDR1 is GTSNPN and CDR2 is SVGIG (reference sequence). The CDR3 runs to 12 residues. V dropped 3 bases and J dropped 8 bases, with 11 bases sitting between them. CDR3 sequence reads: CAWSALGDEQFF. CDR3 bases: TGTGCCTGGAGCGCCCTGGGGGATGAGCAGTTCTTC.

The chain carries TRBV14 and TRBJ1-3, with D possibly TRBD1 on 6 matching bases. This CDR3 has 13 residues. The germline CDR1 and CDR2 sequences are SGHDN and FVKESK. V lost 4 bases and J lost 7, with 11 bases in between. Written as DNA, the CDR3 is TGTGCCAGCAGCCTAGGGGGTTCCAACACCATATATTTT. This translates into CASSLGGSNTIYF.

This clone has more than one count but fewer than ten. This sequence joins TRBV6-6 and TRBJ2-2; possibly TRBD1 for D (6 bases). Trimming cost V 8 bases and J 6 bases, with 22 bases left between them. CDR3 size: 16 residues. Germline V gene data show CDR1 as MNHNY and CDR2 as SVGAGI (reference sequence). The CDR3: CASWWGQGLSAGELFF. CDR3 in DNA: TGTGCCAGCTGGTGGGGGCAGGGCCTATCCGCCGGGGAGCTGTTTTTT.

This chain uses TRBV19 with TRBJ2-3; the match to TRBD2 covers 8 bases. V was clipped by 5 bases and J by 3 bases; unmatched bases: 7. CDR3 length: 15 amino acids. The germline gives CDR1 LNHDA, CDR2 SQIVND (reference sequence). CDR3 sequence (DNA): TGTGCCAGTAGTCCACGGGGACTAGAAACAGATACGCAGTATTTT. Encoded protein: CASSPRGLETDTQYF.

This clone was seen more than once but under ten times. This chain uses TRBV4-1 with TRBJ2-1; TRBD1 agrees at 7 bases. V lost 1 base and J lost 3; bases outside the gene matches: 6. Germline loops: CDR1 MGHRA, CDR2 YSYEKL. This CDR3 spans 16 amino acids. CDR3 sequence (DNA): TGCGCCAGCAGCCAAGTCCTGACAGGGTACTACAATGAGCAGTTCTTC. It encodes CASSQVLTGYYNEQFF.

The rearrangement joins TRBV5-5 to TRBJ1-4; no clear D gene. The V end was cut by 2 bases, the J end by 7 bases, with 9 bases between. The V gene's germline CDR1 is SGHKS and CDR2 YYEKEE (reference sequence). The CDR3 covers 13 residues. The CDR3 is CASSFVGSEKLFF. CDR3 nucleotides: TGTGCCAGCAGCTTTGTTGGTAGTGAAAAACTGTTTTTT.

The CDR3 bases are TGTGCCAGCAGCGTCCGGGCCGGGGAGCTGTTTTTT. This translates into CASSVRAGELFF. The V and J genes are TRBV7-3 and TRBJ2-2; D is undetermined. The germline CDR1 and CDR2 sequences are SGHTA and FQGTGA. The CDR3 spans 12 residues. V lost 5 bases and J 6 bases, leaving 7 bases between the germline ends.

The chain recombines TRBV28 with TRBJ1-1; 9 bases line up with TRBD1. V dropped 7 bases and J dropped 5; count of bases not matched to a gene: 14. Germline V CDR1 and CDR2: MDHEN, SYDVKM. The CDR3 contains 16 residues. The DNA for the CDR3 is TGTGCCAGCACCCCACCCCAACAGGGGGCGCGGACTGAAGCTTTCTTT. Translation gives CASTPPQQGARTEAFF.

CDR3 region: CAWSSSAREKLFF. The CDR3 DNA sequence: TGTGCCTGGAGTTCTTCGGCTCGGGAAAAACTGTTTTTT. The J gene is TRBJ1-4, the V gene TRBV30; D is unresolved. Germline assignment: CDR1 GTSNPN and CDR2 SVGIG (reference sequence). CDR3 length equals 13 residues. Trimming left V 2 bases short and J 8 bases short, with 12 bases between.

The rearrangement joins TRBV19 to TRBJ2-2; possibly TRBD1 for D (6 bases). The CDR3 has 16 amino acids. Germline CDR1 is LNHDA and CDR2 is SQIVND (reference sequence). V lost 8 bases and J lost 5, with 21 bases in between. The CDR3 DNA follows: TGTGCCAGTCAACAGGGACCCACGACGAGGACCGGGGAGCTGTTTTTT. Amino acid sequence: CASQQGPTTRTGELFF.

This clone came up once. The CDR3 coding sequence is TGTGCCAGCAGTCCAGGGACTAGCGGGAGGAGAGAGCAGTACTTC. This encodes CASSPGTSGRREQYF. The genes are TRBV28 and TRBJ2-7; 15 positions match TRBD2. CDR1 is MDHEN and CDR2 is SYDVKM in the germline V gene. The CDR3 consists of 15 residues. V dropped 5 bases and J dropped 7; count of bases not matched to a gene: 6.

The chain uses TRBV7-9 and TRBJ2-5; D unclear. The germline V gene encodes CDR1 SEHNR and CDR2 FQNEAQ (reference sequence). V shed 1 base and J shed 5 bases, with 11 bases lying between them. This CDR3 spans 14 amino acids. The CDR3 DNA reads as TGTGCCAGCAGCTTAGTGGGGTCCGGGGAGACCCAGTACTTC. It encodes CASSLVGSGETQYF.

In regard to this clone: Since a far larger clone is one base different, this is likely a read error. The chain recombines TRBV7-2 with TRBJ2-1; no clear D. Germline V gene sequence: CDR1 SGHTA, CDR2 FQGNSA. The CDR3 contains 13 residues. V lost 1 base and J lost 10, with 11 bases in between. The CDR3 region has the DNA TGTGCCAGCAGCTTAGGCACCAGTGGGGAGCAGTTCTTC. Its translation is CASSLGTSGEQFF.

The chain couples TRBV7-3 to TRBJ2-3, with TRBD2 matching 7 bases. CDR3 size: 18 residues. The V segment lost 1 base and the J segment 0 bases; nucleotides outside the gene matches: 10. Germline-derived CDR1 and CDR2 are SGHTA and FQGTGA. CDR3 protein: CASSLKSSGRHSTDTQYF. CDR3 in DNA: TGTGCCAGCAGCTTAAAGTCTAGCGGAAGGCATAGCACAGATACGCAGTATTTT.

J is TRBJ2-3 and V is TRBV5-1; TRBD1 agrees at 10 bases. V lost 0 bases to trimming and J lost 2 bases; unmatched junction nucleotides: 3. The CDR3 contains 16 residues. Germline values: CDR1 SGHRS, CDR2 YFSETQ. The CDR3 here is CASSLGQGANTDTQYF. The CDR3 DNA follows: TGCGCCAGCAGCTTGGGACAGGGGGCGAACACAGATACGCAGTATTTT.

The chain recombines TRBV11-3 with TRBJ2-1; 7 bases are a match to TRBD1. With 0 bases clipped from V and 6 bases from J, the junction kept 11 bases outside the gene matches. The CDR3 is 17 residues long. CDR1 and CDR2 (germline): SGHNT, YENEEA. CDR3 region: CASSLDTWQGEGNEQFF. The CDR3 bases are TGTGCCAGCAGCTTAGATACTTGGCAGGGGGAAGGCAATGAGCAGTTCTTC.

The chain carries TRBV7-6 and TRBJ1-3, with unresolved D. This CDR3 is built from 14 residues. With 7 bases removed from V and 3 bases from J, the gap between germline ends came to 13 bases. Germline V gives CDR1 SGHVS, CDR2 FNYEAQ. The CDR3 DNA reads TGTGCCAGCACCCAACCGTCTTTTGGAAACACCATATATTTT. Its translation: CASTQPSFGNTIYF.

About this clone: This likely traces to a read error, being one base from a far larger clone. V is TRBV6-6 and J is TRBJ2-5; D remains ambiguous. Germline CDR1 MNHNY, CDR2 SVGAGI (reference sequence). The V end was cut by 6 bases, the J end by 2 bases, with 4 bases between. This CDR3 has 11 amino acids. As DNA, the CDR3 is TGTGCCAGCAGCAAACAAGAGACCCAGTACTTC. Residues: CASSKQETQYF.

The chain links TRBV15 to TRBJ1-2; no definite D call. Germline values: CDR1 LNHNV, CDR2 YYDKDF (reference sequence). Trimming took off 2 bases at V and 6 bases at J, with 16 bases between the two ends. CDR3 length equals 15 residues. CDR3 DNA sequence: TGTGCCACCAGCAGAAATATTGGGGTAGAGGATGGCTACACCTTC. It specifies CATSRNIGVEDGYTF.

This chain connects TRBV4-2 to TRBJ2-7, with 9 bases identical to TRBD2. The CDR3 consists of 15 residues. Trimming cost V 5 bases and J 5 bases; bases outside gene matches: 10. CDR1 is LGHNA and CDR2 is YNFKEQ in the germline V gene. CDR3 bases: TGTGCCAGCAGCGGGGTGGCGGGAGGGCCAAACGAGCAGTACTTC. Translating it yields CASSGVAGGPNEQYF.

In this sample, this clone turned up once. The chain couples TRBV5-1 to TRBJ2-4; 12 nucleotides align to TRBD2. The CDR3 is 15 residues long. Germline V lookup: CDR1 SGHRS, CDR2 YFSETQ. J lost 7 bases, V lost 4 bases, and 6 bases had no gene match. The CDR3 loop is CASSPTSGSRNIQYF. CDR3 bases: TGCGCCAGCAGCCCGACTAGCGGGAGTCGCAACATTCAGTACTTC.